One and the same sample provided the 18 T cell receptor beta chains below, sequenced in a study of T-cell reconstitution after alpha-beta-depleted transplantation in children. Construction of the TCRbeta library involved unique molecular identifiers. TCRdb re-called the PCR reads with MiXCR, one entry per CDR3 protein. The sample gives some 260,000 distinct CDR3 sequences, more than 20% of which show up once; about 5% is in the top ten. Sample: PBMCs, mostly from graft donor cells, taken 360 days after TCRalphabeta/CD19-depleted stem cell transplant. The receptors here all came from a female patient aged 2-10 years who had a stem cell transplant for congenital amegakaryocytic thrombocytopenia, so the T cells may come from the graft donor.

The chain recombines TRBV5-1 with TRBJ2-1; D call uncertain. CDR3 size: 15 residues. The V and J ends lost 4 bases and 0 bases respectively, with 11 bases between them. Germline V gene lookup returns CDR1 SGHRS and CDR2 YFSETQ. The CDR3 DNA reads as TGCGCCAGCAGCGACCACTGGGGCTCCTACAATGAGCAGTTCTTC. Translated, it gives CASSDHWGSYNEQFF.

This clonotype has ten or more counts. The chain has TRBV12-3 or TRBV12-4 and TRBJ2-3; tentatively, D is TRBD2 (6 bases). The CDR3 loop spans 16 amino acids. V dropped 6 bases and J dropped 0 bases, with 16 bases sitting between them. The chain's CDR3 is CASSQPGVSSTDTQYF. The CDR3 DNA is TGTGCCAGCAGCCAGCCGGGGGTATCTAGCACAGATACGCAGTATTTT.

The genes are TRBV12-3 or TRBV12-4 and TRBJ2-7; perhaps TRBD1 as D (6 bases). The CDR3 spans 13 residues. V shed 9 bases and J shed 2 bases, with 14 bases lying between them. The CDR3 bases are TGTGCCAGTTGGGTGGCAGGGGCCTACGAGCAGTACTTC. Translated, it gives CASWVAGAYEQYF.

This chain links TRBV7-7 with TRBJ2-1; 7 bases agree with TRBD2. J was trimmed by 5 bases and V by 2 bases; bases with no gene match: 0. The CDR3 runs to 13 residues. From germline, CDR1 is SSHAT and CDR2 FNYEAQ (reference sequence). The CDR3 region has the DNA TGTGCCAGCAGCTTACTAGCGGACAATGAGCAGTTCTTC. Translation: CASSLLADNEQFF.

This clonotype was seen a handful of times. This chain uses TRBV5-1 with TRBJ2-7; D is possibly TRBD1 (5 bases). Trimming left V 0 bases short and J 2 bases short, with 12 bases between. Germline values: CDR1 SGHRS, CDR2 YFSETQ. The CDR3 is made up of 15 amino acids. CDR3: CASSLASTGAYEQYF. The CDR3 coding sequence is TGCGCCAGCAGCTTGGCCAGTACAGGAGCCTACGAGCAGTACTTC.

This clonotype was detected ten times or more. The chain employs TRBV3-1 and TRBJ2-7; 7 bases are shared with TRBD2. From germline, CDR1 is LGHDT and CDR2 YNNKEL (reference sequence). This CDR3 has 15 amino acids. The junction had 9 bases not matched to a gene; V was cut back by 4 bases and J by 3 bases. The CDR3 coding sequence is TGTGCCAGCAGCCCAGCACATAGCGGGCGCTACGAGCAGTACTTC. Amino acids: CASSPAHSGRYEQYF.

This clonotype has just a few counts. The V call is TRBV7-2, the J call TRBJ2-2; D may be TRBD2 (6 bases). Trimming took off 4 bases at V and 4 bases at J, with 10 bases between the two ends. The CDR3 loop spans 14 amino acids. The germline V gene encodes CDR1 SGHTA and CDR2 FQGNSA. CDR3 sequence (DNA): TGTGCCAGCAGCTCACTAGCATCCACCGGGGAGCTGTTTTTT. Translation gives CASSSLASTGELFF.

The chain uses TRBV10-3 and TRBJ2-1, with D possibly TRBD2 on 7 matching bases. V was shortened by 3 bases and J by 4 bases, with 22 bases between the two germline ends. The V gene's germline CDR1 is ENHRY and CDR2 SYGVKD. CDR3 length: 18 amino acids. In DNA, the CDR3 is TGTGCCATCAGTGACGGGGGGCGAGTGGCGGGTGGTTACAATGAGCAGTTCTTC. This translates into CAISDGGRVAGGYNEQFF.

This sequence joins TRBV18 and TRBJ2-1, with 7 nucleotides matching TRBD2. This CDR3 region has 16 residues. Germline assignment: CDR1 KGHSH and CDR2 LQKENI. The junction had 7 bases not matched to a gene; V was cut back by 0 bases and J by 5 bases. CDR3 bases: TGTGCCAGCTCACCACCCCGGGCTAGCGGTGACAATGAGCAGTTCTTC. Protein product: CASSPPRASGDNEQFF.

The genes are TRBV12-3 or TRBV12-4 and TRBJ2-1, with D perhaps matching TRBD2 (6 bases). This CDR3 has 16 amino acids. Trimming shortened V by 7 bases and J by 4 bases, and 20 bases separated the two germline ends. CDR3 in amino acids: CASTPGVRVRYNEQFF. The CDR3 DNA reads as TGTGCCAGCACCCCGGGAGTCCGGGTCCGATACAATGAGCAGTTCTTC.

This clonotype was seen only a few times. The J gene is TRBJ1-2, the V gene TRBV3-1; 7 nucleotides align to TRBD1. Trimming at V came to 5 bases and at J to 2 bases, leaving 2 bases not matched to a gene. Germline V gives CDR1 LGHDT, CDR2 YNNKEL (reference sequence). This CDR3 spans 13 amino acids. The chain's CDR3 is CASSDRENYGYTF. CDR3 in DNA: TGTGCCAGCAGCGACAGGGAGAACTATGGCTACACCTTC.

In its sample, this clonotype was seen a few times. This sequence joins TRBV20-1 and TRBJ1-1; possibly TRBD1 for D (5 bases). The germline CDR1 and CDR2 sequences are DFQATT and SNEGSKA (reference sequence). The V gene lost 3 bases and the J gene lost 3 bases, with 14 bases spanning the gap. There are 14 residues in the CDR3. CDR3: CSASVRGGDTEAFF. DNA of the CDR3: TGCAGTGCTAGCGTCCGGGGGGGAGACACTGAAGCTTTCTTT.

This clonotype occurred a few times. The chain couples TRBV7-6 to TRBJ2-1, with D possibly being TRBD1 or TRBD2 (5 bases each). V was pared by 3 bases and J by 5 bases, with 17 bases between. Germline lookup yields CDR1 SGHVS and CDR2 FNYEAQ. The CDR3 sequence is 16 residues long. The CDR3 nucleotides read TGTGCCAGCAGCTTTTTTTCGGGATCGGGGCACAATGAGCAGTTCTTC. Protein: CASSFFSGSGHNEQFF.

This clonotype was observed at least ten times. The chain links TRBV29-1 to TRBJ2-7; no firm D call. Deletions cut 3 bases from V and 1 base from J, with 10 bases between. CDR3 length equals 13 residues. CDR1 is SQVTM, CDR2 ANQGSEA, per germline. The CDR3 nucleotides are TGCAGCGTTGAGAACAGCAAGTCCTACGAGCAGTACTTC. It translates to CSVENSKSYEQYF.

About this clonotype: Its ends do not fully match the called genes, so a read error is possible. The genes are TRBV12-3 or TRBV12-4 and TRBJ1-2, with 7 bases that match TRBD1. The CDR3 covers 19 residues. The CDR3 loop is CTSSSRGISARGDNYGYTF. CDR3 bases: TGTACCAGCAGCTCTAGGGGTATCTCGGCCAGGGGGGATAACTATGGCTACACCTTC.

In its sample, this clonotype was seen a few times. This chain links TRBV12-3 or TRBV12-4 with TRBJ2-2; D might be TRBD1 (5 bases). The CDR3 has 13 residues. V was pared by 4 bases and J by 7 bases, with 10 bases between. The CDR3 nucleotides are TGTGCCAGCAGTTCCCAGGGTGGCGGGGAGCTGTTTTTT. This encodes CASSSQGGGELFF.

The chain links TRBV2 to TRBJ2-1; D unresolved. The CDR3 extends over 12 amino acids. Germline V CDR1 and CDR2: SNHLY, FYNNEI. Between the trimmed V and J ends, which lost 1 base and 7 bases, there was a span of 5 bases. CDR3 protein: CASSEGFNEQFF. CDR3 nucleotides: TGTGCCAGCAGTGAAGGCTTTAATGAGCAGTTCTTC. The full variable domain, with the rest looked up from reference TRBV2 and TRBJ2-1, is EPEVTQTPSHQVTQMGQEVILRCVPISNHLYFYWYRQILGQKVEFLVSFYNNEISEKSEIFDDQFSVERPDGSNFTLKIRSTKLEDSAMYFCASSEGFNEQFFGPGTRLTVL.

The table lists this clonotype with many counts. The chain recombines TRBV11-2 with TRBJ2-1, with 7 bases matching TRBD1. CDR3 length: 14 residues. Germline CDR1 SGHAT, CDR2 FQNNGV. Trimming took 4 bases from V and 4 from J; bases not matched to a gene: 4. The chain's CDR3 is CASSSGQAYNEQFF. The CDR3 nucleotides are TGTGCCAGCAGCTCCGGACAGGCATACAATGAGCAGTTCTTC.